Listed below are T cell receptor beta chains from one sample, sequenced in a study of blood T cell repertoires in COVID-19. Profiled with immunoSEQ multiplex PCR; TCRdb holds only in-frame clones, not every one. The repertoire has over 65,000 clones, roughly 82% of them found once; the top ten carry roughly a sixth. Sequencing input: peripheral blood. These receptors all stem from an elderly man with active COVID-19. Both conserved end residues are part of each CDR3. The D gene is left open where the match is weak.

cdr3_aa j_call v_call cdr3_length d_call
CASSDSNEQFF TRBJ2-1 TRBV9 11 -
CASSELYTQYF TRBJ2-3 TRBV6-1 11 -
CASRGQGPDEQYF TRBJ2-7 TRBV19 13 TRBD1
CASSQGQRKVTYEQYF TRBJ2-7 TRBV28 16 -
CASSIGQGLNTEAFF TRBJ1-1 TRBV19 15 TRBD1
CASSPTSAEQFF TRBJ2-1 TRBV14 12 TRBD2
CASSATGGTEAFF TRBJ1-1 TRBV7-3 13 TRBD1
CASSSQANTIYF TRBJ1-3 TRBV11-1 12 -
CASSRRDRAVNEQYF TRBJ2-7 TRBV5-4 15 TRBD1
CASRAGTAQESHGYTF TRBJ1-2 TRBV19 16 TRBD1
CASSHTGRGETQYF TRBJ2-5 TRBV4-3 14 -
CASSFRGETQYF TRBJ2-5 TRBV12-3/TRBV12-4 12 -
CASSPIGGSVGAFF TRBJ1-1 TRBV3-1/TRBV3-2 14 -
CASSPRQGQPQHF TRBJ1-5 TRBV7-8 13 TRBD1
CASGGQGVGYTF TRBJ1-2 TRBV6-4 12 TRBD1
CASSSSGTGGLEQYF TRBJ2-7 TRBV7-2 15 TRBD1
CASSRGLGTDTQYF TRBJ2-3 TRBV18 14 -
CASSAIQDRVISGNTIYF TRBJ1-3 TRBV6-1 18 TRBD1
CSVGDRANQPQHF TRBJ1-5 TRBV29-1 13 TRBD1
CASALRDSSTDTQYF TRBJ2-3 TRBV11-2 15 -
CASSPDSGANYGYTF TRBJ1-2 TRBV19 15 -
CASSLSGSSGNTIYF TRBJ1-3 TRBV3-1/TRBV3-2 15 -
CASSPPGGPREQFF TRBJ2-1 TRBV18 14 TRBD2